Below, 20 T cell receptor beta chains from the same sample are listed, as sequenced in a study of CD8 T cells in Susac syndrome. With random hexamers, reverse transcription was performed on roughly 0.45 to 1 ug of RNA. TCRdb itself ran the immunoSEQ multiplex PCR reads through MiXCR, one entry per CDR3 protein. Found here are 150,000 to 180,000 distinct CDR3 sequences, over 95% of them singletons; the top ten hold 0.14% to 0.15%. The sequenced sample consisted of CD8+ T cells from PBMCs. The receptors were sampled from a human donor with multiple sclerosis.

The genes are TRBV5-1 and TRBJ1-6; D remains unclear. Germline V gives CDR1 SGHRS, CDR2 YFSETQ. V was shortened by 2 bases and J by 4 bases, with 7 bases between the two germline ends. The CDR3 extends over 14 amino acids. The CDR3 here is CASSFEGYNSPLHF. In DNA form, the CDR3 reads TGCGCCAGCAGCTTCGAGGGTTATAATTCACCCCTCCACTTT.

V gene TRBV29-1 combines with J gene TRBJ1-1; the D gene is possibly TRBD1 (5 bases). V was pared by 4 bases and J by 6 bases, with 18 bases between. Germline CDR1 reads SQVTM; CDR2 reads ANQGSEA. The CDR3 is made up of 14 amino acids. The CDR3 nucleotides read TGCAGCGTTGTGGGGCAGGAAGGGTACTCTGAAGCTTTCTTT. As protein: CSVVGQEGYSEAFF.

In DNA, the CDR3 is TGCGCCAGCAGCTTGGCGGGGGTCTACACAGATACGCAGTATTTT. Translating it yields CASSLAGVYTDTQYF. The rearrangement uses TRBV5-1 and TRBJ2-3, with D perhaps matching TRBD2 (6 bases). V was clipped by 0 bases and J by 2 bases, with 10 bases between them. The germline V gene encodes CDR1 SGHRS and CDR2 YFSETQ. This CDR3 spans 15 amino acids. The whole variable domain, remainder taken from reference TRBV5-1 and TRBJ2-3, is KAGVTQTPRYLIKTRGQQVTLSCSPISGHRSVSWYQQTPGQGLQFLFEYFSETQRNKGNFPGRFSGRQFSNSRSEMNVSTLELGDSALYLCASSLAGVYTDTQYFGPGTRLTVL.

V usage is TRBV11-2 and J usage is TRBJ1-1; 12 bases are shared with TRBD1. V lost 5 bases and J lost 3; bases outside the gene matches: 7. The CDR3 consists of 16 residues. Germline CDR1 SGHAT, CDR2 FQNNGV. The CDR3 spells CASSPRDRGPYTEAFF. CDR3 nucleotide sequence: TGTGCCAGCAGCCCACGGGACAGGGGGCCATACACTGAAGCTTTCTTT.

The chain carries TRBV29-1 and TRBJ2-7; 11 bases line up with TRBD2. This CDR3 spans 15 amino acids. V lost 7 bases and J lost 6; bases outside the gene matches: 14. Germline V gene data show CDR1 as SQVTM and CDR2 as ANQGSEA. CDR3 loop: CSALLAGANRLEQYF. The CDR3 bases are TGCAGCGCACTACTAGCGGGAGCTAACCGGCTCGAGCAGTACTTC.

CDR3 sequence: CASRINTEAFF. The CDR3 DNA reads as TGTGCCAGCAGGATAAACACTGAAGCTTTCTTT. The rearrangement links TRBV12-3 or TRBV12-4 to TRBJ1-1; D ambiguous. V was clipped by 6 bases and J by 2 bases, with 4 bases between them. CDR3 length equals 11 residues.

This chain connects TRBV9 to TRBJ1-2; D unresolved. V lost 4 bases and J 0 bases, leaving 13 bases between the germline ends. This CDR3 region has 15 residues. Per the germline V gene, CDR1 is SGDLS and CDR2 is YYNGEE. The CDR3 DNA reads TGTGCCAGCAGCCCCCCCGCCGGAGCTAACTATGGCTACACCTTC. Its protein product is CASSPPAGANYGYTF.

The chain joins TRBV6-5 to TRBJ1-2; D remains unclear. Germline V gene data show CDR1 as MNHEY and CDR2 as SVGAGI. This CDR3 comprises 13 residues. V was cut by 8 bases and J by 2 bases, with 12 bases left in between. The CDR3 DNA reads TGTGCCAGCTGGGGAGGCTACAACTATGGCTACACCTTC. Protein product: CASWGGYNYGYTF.

The rearrangement links TRBV6-2 or TRBV6-3 to TRBJ2-7; D remains ambiguous. The V gene's germline CDR1 is MNHEY and CDR2 SVGEGT. The CDR3 length is 13 residues. Trimming took off 0 bases at V and 5 bases at J, with 8 bases between the two ends. The CDR3 loop reads CASSYSTVHEQYV. The CDR3 DNA reads TGTGCCAGCAGTTACTCGACTGTGCACGAGCAGTACGTC.

This clonotype was counted a single time. The V and J genes are TRBV20-1 and TRBJ1-1; 7 bases are shared with TRBD1. Germline V gene data show CDR1 as DFQATT and CDR2 as SNEGSKA (reference sequence). This CDR3 has 12 residues. Trimming cost V 3 bases and J 12 bases; bases outside gene matches: 10. The CDR3 sequence is CSARGTDLITFF. DNA of the CDR3: TGCAGTGCTAGGGGGACAGATTTAATAACTTTCTTT.

The genes are TRBV19 and TRBJ2-1, with unresolved D. This CDR3 has 14 amino acids. From germline, CDR1 is LNHDA and CDR2 SQIVND (reference sequence). V was pared by 5 bases and J by 9 bases, with 17 bases between. As DNA, the CDR3 is TGTGCCAGTAGTCCTCGGAACCCGGAGAGTGAGCAGTTCTTC. This codes for CASSPRNPESEQFF.

This sequence joins TRBV5-1 and TRBJ2-7; D call uncertain. The CDR3 spans 16 residues. Germline lookup yields CDR1 SGHRS and CDR2 YFSETQ. V lost 0 bases, J lost 6 bases, and 19 bases lay in between. The DNA for the CDR3 is TGCGCCAGCAGCTTGGGCCCGGACCATTCTTCCATCGAGCAGTACTTC. Protein: CASSLGPDHSSIEQYF.

The rearrangement joins TRBV13 to TRBJ2-3; 10 positions agree with TRBD1. The CDR3 loop spans 16 amino acids. Germline assignment: CDR1 PRHDT and CDR2 FYEKMQ (reference sequence). The J segment lost 3 bases and the V segment lost 3 bases, leaving 6 bases of the junction unmatched. CDR3 DNA: TGTGCCAGCAGCTTTCGCCGGGACAGGGGAACAGATACGCAGTATTTT. As protein: CASSFRRDRGTDTQYF.

This chain uses TRBV18 with TRBJ2-1; 12 bases match TRBD2. V lost 4 bases, J lost 5 bases, and 3 bases stayed unmatched. Germline CDR1 is KGHSH and CDR2 is LQKENI. CDR3 length: 15 residues. CDR3 in amino acids: CASSLTSGGNNEQFF. DNA for the CDR3: TGTGCCAGCTCACTCACTAGCGGGGGGAACAATGAGCAGTTCTTC.

V and J are TRBV12-3 or TRBV12-4 and TRBJ2-7; 7 bases agree with TRBD2. This CDR3 spans 15 amino acids. The junction had 9 bases not matched to a gene; V was cut back by 6 bases and J by 1 base. For the CDR3, the DNA is TGTGCCAGCAGCCAATTGGGGGGACTATCCTACGAGCAGTACTTC. Its protein product is CASSQLGGLSYEQYF.

This chain connects TRBV7-9 to TRBJ2-7, with a weak D call TRBD1 (6 bases). CDR3 length: 15 amino acids. Germline V CDR1 and CDR2: SEHNR, FQNEAQ (reference sequence). V was pared by 4 bases and J by 2 bases, with 15 bases between. The CDR3 protein is CASSSGQSAPYEQYF. The DNA of the CDR3 is TGTGCCAGCAGCTCCGGACAGTCCGCACCCTACGAGCAGTACTTC.

The V and J genes are TRBV27 and TRBJ2-7, with a possible D match to TRBD1 (5 bases). This CDR3 region has 15 residues. Trimming took 3 bases from V and 0 from J, leaving 12 bases between them. Germline V gene sequence: CDR1 MNHEY, CDR2 SMNVEV (reference sequence). As DNA, the CDR3 is TGTGCCAGCAGTTTGGCAGGGTACCTCTCCTACGAGCAGTACTTC. This gives the protein CASSLAGYLSYEQYF.

This chain connects TRBV5-1 to TRBJ2-7, with 8 bases fitting TRBD1. CDR3 length: 13 residues. Germline V gene sequence: CDR1 SGHRS, CDR2 YFSETQ. Germline trimming cut 6 bases from V and 5 bases from J; bases unmatched to any gene: 7. CDR3 coding DNA: TGCGCCAGCACCGGGACAGGACGTAACGAGCAGTACTTC. It encodes CASTGTGRNEQYF.

The chain carries TRBV14 and TRBJ2-7; maybe TRBD1 (6 bases). This CDR3 is built from 14 residues. Germline CDR1 and CDR2: SGHDN and FVKESK. Between the trimmed V and J ends, which lost 1 base and 4 bases, there was a span of 11 bases. The CDR3 coding sequence is TGTGCCAGCAGCCAAGTTGGGGGACATTACGAGCAGTACTTC. Protein sequence: CASSQVGGHYEQYF.

This chain uses TRBV7-2 with TRBJ2-5, with D perhaps matching TRBD1 or TRBD2 (5 bases each). Germline CDR1 reads SGHTA; CDR2 reads FQGNSA. There are 15 residues in the CDR3. V dropped 6 bases and J dropped 0 bases, with 14 bases sitting between them. This CDR3 reads CASRGPDLYQETQYF. The CDR3 DNA sequence: TGTGCCAGCAGGGGACCAGACCTCTACCAAGAGACCCAGTACTTC.